The present T cell receptor beta chain was sequenced within a study of OX40 agonist ivuxolimab in advanced cancers. Study background: Six ivuxolimab dose levels, 0.01 to 10 mg/kg, were given intravenously every 2 weeks.

The CDR3 is 17 residues long. J gave up 4 bases and V 3 bases, and 12 bases lay outside the gene matches. Germline values: CDR1 MDHEN, CDR2 SYDVKM. Some clones are missing from TCRdb's copy, which holds only in-frame ones; the method was immunoSEQ multiplex PCR. This sample has around 100,000 clones, with roughly 89% found just once. The specimen was CD4+ or CD8+ T cells sorted from blood, collected in a trial of the OX40 agonist ivuxolimab. The receptor comes from an adult with an advanced solid tumor such as melanoma, head and neck, liver or kidney cancer. The V gene is TRBV28, the J gene TRBJ1-5, with TRBD1 identical over 7 bases. The CDR3 loop reads CASSFGLFRGNNQPQHF. The CDR3 DNA follows: TGTGCCAGCAGTTTCGGCCTTTTCAGGGGGAATAATCAGCCCCAGCATTTT.